These 25 T cell receptor beta chains were sequenced from one sample in a study of shared clonotypes between healthy human individuals (dated by TCRdb to about 2020). The library was prepared using the immunoSEQ multiplex PCR assay. In TCRdb, the immuneACCESS table is reduced to in-frame sequences with V and J assigned. These tables do not hold every clone; where another copy was compared, an unresolved V gene accounts for under half, and the others remain unexplained. The sample yields approximately 2.5 million clones; more than 80% were counted once. Over 0.12% of the sample is taken by the ten largest. The sequenced sample was naive CD4+ T cells sorted from blood. The label giving this sample's cell subset or site can be read as: CD45RA+ positively selected. The receptors stem from a man aged 18 to 30 in good health.

V and J are TRBV18 and TRBJ1-1; D is ambiguous. This CDR3 comprises 12 residues. V lost 5 bases and J 1 base, leaving 5 bases between the germline ends. Germline lookup yields CDR1 KGHSH and CDR2 LQKENI. CDR3 residues: CASSFRNTEAFF. The DNA of the CDR3 is TGTGCCAGCTCATTCAGGAACACTGAAGCTTTCTTT.

V gene TRBV12-5 combines with J gene TRBJ2-5; TRBD1 or TRBD2 may be the D gene (5 bases each). The V and J ends lost 7 bases and 1 base respectively, with 16 bases between them. CDR1 is LGHNT, CDR2 FRNRAP, per germline. The CDR3 has 15 residues. CDR3 in amino acids: CASASPGPTQETQYF. Written as DNA, the CDR3 is TGTGCTAGTGCGTCCCCGGGACCCACCCAAGAGACCCAGTACTTC.

The chain has TRBV12-5 and TRBJ1-3; a possible D gene is TRBD1 (5 bases). Germline V CDR1 and CDR2: LGHNT, FRNRAP. CDR3 size: 16 residues. The V end was cut by 1 base, the J end by 4 bases, with 14 bases between. CDR3 nucleotides: TGTGCTAGTGGTTTGGATCACCGGACATCAGGAAACACCATATATTTT. The encoded protein is CASGLDHRTSGNTIYF.

The J gene is TRBJ1-1, the V gene TRBV5-1; tentatively, D is TRBD1 (6 bases). Germline CDR1 and CDR2: SGHRS and YFSETQ. This CDR3 region has 16 residues. V was shortened by 2 bases and J by 5 bases, with 19 bases between the two germline ends. The CDR3 spells CASSFLDTTQGTEAFF. The CDR3 coding sequence is TGCGCCAGCAGCTTCTTGGACACTACCCAGGGGACTGAAGCTTTCTTT.

V usage is TRBV6-1 and J usage is TRBJ1-2, with a possible D match to TRBD1 (5 bases). The CDR3 extends over 13 amino acids. V gave up 5 bases and J gave up 7 bases, with 14 bases separating them. The germline gives CDR1 MNHNS, CDR2 SASEGT. CDR3 in DNA: TGTGCCAGCAGTACCGTCCGGGACGGTGGCTACACCTTC. Protein sequence: CASSTVRDGGYTF.

The genes are TRBV6-5 and TRBJ2-2; TRBD1 is a possible D gene (5 bases). V was shortened by 5 bases and J by 5 bases, with 12 bases between the two germline ends. CDR3 length: 14 amino acids. The germline CDR1 and CDR2 sequences are MNHEY and SVGAGI. In DNA, the CDR3 is TGTGCCAGCAGTCAGGGTCCGCCGACCGGGGAGCTGTTTTTT. Translating it yields CASSQGPPTGELFF.

The CDR3 nucleotides read TGTGCCAGCAGGGTAGGGGGGGCTGAAGCTTTCTTT. Translated: CASRVGGAEAFF. The rearrangement joins TRBV28 to TRBJ1-1; D perhaps matches TRBD1 (6 bases). V lost 6 bases, J lost 6 bases, and 11 bases lay in between. There are 12 residues in the CDR3. Germline V gene sequence: CDR1 MDHEN, CDR2 SYDVKM.

The V call is TRBV28, the J call TRBJ1-1; 8 bases match TRBD1. J lost 6 bases, V lost 3 bases, and 9 bases had no gene match. CDR3 length: 15 residues. Germline assignment: CDR1 MDHEN and CDR2 SYDVKM. CDR3 in DNA: TGTGCCAGCAGTTTGTTACAGGGGGAGGGCGCTGAAGCTTTCTTT. This encodes CASSLLQGEGAEAFF.

The chain joins TRBV11-2 to TRBJ1-1; possibly TRBD1 for D (6 bases). The length of the CDR3 is 14 residues. Trimming pared 7 bases from V and 3 bases from J, leaving 15 bases between. The germline CDR1 and CDR2 sequences are SGHAT and FQNNGV. The CDR3 DNA reads as TGTGCCAGCACCCCAGGGGTTTTGTACACTGAAGCTTTCTTT. Its translation is CASTPGVLYTEAFF. Filled out from reference TRBV11-2 and TRBJ1-1, the complete variable domain reads EAGVAQSPRYKIIEKRQSVAFWCNPISGHATLYWYQQILGQGPKLLIQFQNNGVVDDSQLPKDRFSAERLKGVDSTLKIQPAKLEDSAVYLCASTPGVLYTEAFFGQGTRLTVV.

The CDR3 region is CASSYQGGVEAFF. CDR3 bases: TGTGCCAGCAGTTACCAGGGGGGTGTTGAAGCTTTCTTT. The V call is TRBV6-6, the J call TRBJ1-1; 7 positions agree with TRBD1. Losses at the gene ends were 2 bases for V and 7 bases for J; bases not matched to a gene: 4. This CDR3 has 13 amino acids. CDR1 is MNHNY, CDR2 SVGAGI, per germline (reference sequence).

This chain connects TRBV10-3 to TRBJ2-1; a weak D match, TRBD2 (5 bases). With 0 bases removed from V and 0 bases from J, the gap between germline ends came to 9 bases. The germline V gene has CDR1 ENHRY and CDR2 SYGVKD. The CDR3 has 16 amino acids. This chain's CDR3 is CAISESGSVSYNEQFF. CDR3 DNA sequence: TGTGCCATCAGTGAGTCAGGTAGCGTCTCCTACAATGAGCAGTTCTTC.

The chain couples TRBV6-5 to TRBJ2-7, with a possible D match to TRBD1 (6 bases). CDR1 is MNHEY, CDR2 SVGAGI, per germline. V was trimmed by 5 bases and J by 0 bases, leaving 14 bases between them. The CDR3 contains 15 residues. This chain's CDR3 is CASSAPGALSYEQYF. CDR3 bases: TGTGCCAGCAGTGCCCCAGGGGCCCTCTCCTACGAGCAGTACTTC.

This clone occurred once. Other DNA sequences from this sample encode an identical CDR3 as well. V is TRBV5-1 and J is TRBJ2-2, with D perhaps TRBD2 (5 bases). The CDR3 runs to 15 residues. V lost 1 base and J lost 0, with 7 bases in between. Germline values: CDR1 SGHRS, CDR2 YFSETQ. CDR3: CASSLLGANTGELFF. As DNA, the CDR3 is TGCGCCAGCAGCTTGCTCGGGGCGAACACCGGGGAGCTGTTTTTT.

The chain recombines TRBV19 with TRBJ2-3; possible D gene TRBD2, 6 bases. The CDR3 has 13 residues. The germline V gene has CDR1 LNHDA and CDR2 SQIVND (reference sequence). The germline V and J ends were trimmed by 9 bases and 0 bases, with 10 bases remaining between them. CDR3 nucleotides: TGTGCCAGCCACGGGAGCAGCACAGATACGCAGTATTTT. Translation: CASHGSSTDTQYF. Full variable domain (remainder filled in from reference TRBV19 and TRBJ2-3): DGGITQSPKYLFRKEGQNVTLSCEQNLNHDAMYWYRQDPGQGLRLIYYSQIVNDFQKGDIAEGYSVSREKKESFPLTVTSAQKNPTAFYLCASHGSSTDTQYFGPGTRLTVL.

The DNA of the CDR3 is TGTGCCAGCAGCTGGGGGGCCTACGAGCAGTACTTC. This sequence encodes CASSWGAYEQYF. The V gene is TRBV7-9, the J gene TRBJ2-7, with D possibly TRBD2 on 6 matching bases. V gave up 4 bases and J gave up 2 bases, with 6 bases separating them. Germline lookup yields CDR1 SEHNR and CDR2 FQNEAQ (reference sequence). This CDR3 has 12 residues.

The chain combines TRBV6-6 with TRBJ1-1; D ambiguous. The CDR3 is made up of 11 amino acids. The V gene's germline CDR1 is MNHNY and CDR2 SVGAGI (reference sequence). Trimming removed 4 bases at V and 8 bases at J, with 8 bases between. This chain's CDR3 is CASSFGQEAFF. Here the CDR3 DNA reads TGTGCCAGCAGTTTCGGTCAGGAAGCTTTCTTT.

V and J are TRBV2 and TRBJ1-1, with D hard to call. CDR1 is SNHLY and CDR2 is FYNNEI in the germline V gene. CDR3 length: 13 residues. The V and J ends lost 5 bases and 6 bases respectively, with 13 bases between them. CDR3: CASSLEVGSEAFF. The CDR3 DNA sequence: TGTGCCAGCAGTCTAGAAGTCGGTTCTGAAGCTTTCTTT.

The chain uses TRBV9 and TRBJ2-5, with 8 positions matching TRBD1. The assigned J gene may be wrong: the sequence end matches TRBJ2-7 better. Germline assignment: CDR1 SGDLS and CDR2 YYNGEE. The length of the CDR3 is 16 residues. The CDR3 loop reads CASSGLGGQDFDEQYF. CDR3 DNA sequence: TGTGCCAGCAGCGGCCTCGGGGGACAGGACTTTGACGAGCAGTACTTC.

CDR3 in amino acids: CASSSAPLASPGELFF. CDR3 sequence (DNA): TGTGCCAGCAGCTCCGCTCCCTTGGCTAGTCCGGGGGAGCTGTTTTTT. The rearrangement joins TRBV5-4 to TRBJ2-2; D gene uncertain. The CDR3 is made up of 16 amino acids. Germline V gene data show CDR1 as SGHNT and CDR2 as YYREEE (reference sequence). Trimming left V 3 bases short and J 8 bases short, with 20 bases between.

The chain has TRBV9 and TRBJ2-1; 8 bases agree with TRBD1. Germline assignment: CDR1 SGDLS and CDR2 YYNGEE. V trimming: 3 bases; J trimming: 3 bases; junction bases outside the gene matches: 14. The CDR3 has 18 residues. CDR3 bases: TGTGCCAGCAGCGACCGACAGGGGTCCCCCCTTCTCTACAATGAGCAGTTCTTC. It translates to CASSDRQGSPLLYNEQFF.

Here the CDR3 reads CAISGGGDTEAFF. The CDR3 coding sequence is TGTGCCATCAGTGGAGGTGGGGACACTGAAGCTTTCTTT. V is TRBV10-3 and J is TRBJ1-1; D is uncertain. Germline loops: CDR1 ENHRY, CDR2 SYGVKD. The CDR3 has 13 residues. Trimming removed 4 bases from V and 3 bases from J, with 9 bases in between.

With regard to this clone: This sample includes further DNA sequences coding for the same CDR3. The chain has TRBV11-2 and TRBJ1-3; 7 bases map to TRBD1. The CDR3 consists of 14 residues. V lost 5 bases and J lost 1; bases outside the gene matches: 2. Germline CDR1 reads SGHAT; CDR2 reads FQNNGV. CDR3: CASSPGGSGNTIYF. The CDR3 nucleotides are TGTGCCAGCAGCCCAGGGGGGTCTGGAAACACCATATATTTT. The whole variable domain, filled in from reference TRBV11-2 and TRBJ1-3, reads EAGVAQSPRYKIIEKRQSVAFWCNPISGHATLYWYQQILGQGPKLLIQFQNNGVVDDSQLPKDRFSAERLKGVDSTLKIQPAKLEDSAVYLCASSPGGSGNTIYFGEGSWLTVV.

V is TRBV7-2 and J is TRBJ2-7, with D possibly called TRBD1 or TRBD2 (5 bases each). Per the germline V gene, CDR1 is SGHTA and CDR2 is FQGNSA. The V end was cut by 3 bases, the J end by 6 bases, with 12 bases between. The CDR3 runs to 13 residues. CDR3 in amino acids: CASSLPPGLEQYF. The CDR3 DNA is TGTGCCAGCAGCTTGCCGCCGGGGCTCGAGCAGTACTTC.

The rearrangement uses TRBV11-1 and TRBJ2-3; TRBD2 matches 9 bases. The V and J ends lost 4 bases and 1 base, in that order; junction bases with no gene match: 3. The germline CDR1 and CDR2 sequences are SGHAT and FQDESV (reference sequence). CDR3 size: 15 residues. The CDR3 is CASSSIAGGTDTQYF. DNA for the CDR3: TGTGCCAGCAGCTCCATAGCGGGGGGCACAGATACGCAGTATTTT.

This clone has a handful of counts. Additional DNA sequences in this sample encode the identical CDR3. The gene calls are TRBV6-5 and TRBJ1-2; the D gene is possibly TRBD1 (5 bases). The germline CDR1 and CDR2 sequences are MNHEY and SVGAGI. The V and J ends lost 6 bases and 1 base respectively, with 9 bases between them. The CDR3 spans 13 residues. The CDR3: CASRAGLNYGYTF. CDR3 sequence (DNA): TGTGCCAGCAGGGCAGGGCTTAACTATGGCTACACCTTC.